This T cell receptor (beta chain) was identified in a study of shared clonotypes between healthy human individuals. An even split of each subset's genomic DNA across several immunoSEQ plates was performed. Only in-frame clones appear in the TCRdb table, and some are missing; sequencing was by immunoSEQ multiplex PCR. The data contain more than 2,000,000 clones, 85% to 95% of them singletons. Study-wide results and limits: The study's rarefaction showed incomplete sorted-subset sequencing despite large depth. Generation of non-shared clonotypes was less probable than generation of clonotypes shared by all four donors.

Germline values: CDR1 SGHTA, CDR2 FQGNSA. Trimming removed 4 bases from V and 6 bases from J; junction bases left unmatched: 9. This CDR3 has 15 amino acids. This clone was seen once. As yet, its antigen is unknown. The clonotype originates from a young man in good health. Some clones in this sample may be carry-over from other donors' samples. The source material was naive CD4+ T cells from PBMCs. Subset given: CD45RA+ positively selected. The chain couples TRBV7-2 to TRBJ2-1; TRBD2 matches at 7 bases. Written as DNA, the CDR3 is TGTGCCAGCAGCTCTTTTAGCGGGCGCGGCAATGAGCAGTTCTTC. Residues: CASSSFSGRGNEQFF.